These 27 T cell receptor beta chains originate from one sample sequenced in a study of T-cell memory formation after mild COVID-19. TCRdb called the 5' RACE reads again in MiXCR, with one record for every CDR3 protein. The data show 50,000 or so distinct CDR3 sequences, roughly 9% seen once. The specimen sequenced was PBMCs or a T cell subset sorted from them (not recorded which). All receptors derive from an adult woman who had mild COVID-19 (a few samples of this study predate the infection). Cell type and time point are not known.

This rearrangement joins TRBV20-1 to TRBJ2-7, with 7 nucleotides matching TRBD1. V was clipped by 6 bases and J by 1 base; unmatched bases: 6. The CDR3 loop spans 13 amino acids. Germline V lookup: CDR1 DFQATT, CDR2 SNEGSKA (reference sequence). The CDR3 is CSATDRTSYEQYF. CDR3 sequence (DNA): TGCAGTGCAACGGACAGGACTTCCTACGAGCAGTACTTC.

This clonotype was observed at least ten times. The rearrangement uses TRBV29-1 and TRBJ1-1; D is ambiguous. V was cut by 2 bases and J by 5 bases, with 15 bases left in between. Germline-derived CDR1 and CDR2 are SQVTM and ANQGSEA. This CDR3 spans 14 amino acids. The CDR3 spells CSVEKPSRSTEAFF. The CDR3 DNA reads as TGCAGCGTTGAAAAGCCGTCTCGATCTACTGAAGCTTTCTTT.

In this sample, this clonotype turned up many times. This chain links TRBV29-1 with TRBJ2-3, with unresolved D. The V end was cut by 1 base, the J end by 3 bases, with 14 bases between. CDR3 length: 15 residues. Germline CDR1 is SQVTM and CDR2 is ANQGSEA. CDR3 sequence (DNA): TGCAGCGTTGAAGTGTTGTCAGGTCAGACAGATACGCAGTATTTT. Encoded protein: CSVEVLSGQTDTQYF.

This clonotype has a count of ten or more. This chain uses TRBV29-1 with TRBJ2-3; TRBD2 matches at 7 bases. From germline, CDR1 is SQVTM and CDR2 ANQGSEA. CDR3 length: 13 amino acids. With 4 bases clipped from V and 0 bases from J, the junction kept 1 base outside the gene matches. CDR3 protein: CSVASGSTDTQYF. CDR3 in DNA: TGCAGCGTTGCTAGCGGTAGCACAGATACGCAGTATTTT.

This clonotype was seen ten or more times. The rearrangement uses TRBV7-3 and TRBJ2-3, with D perhaps being TRBD1 or TRBD2 (5 bases each). The CDR3 extends over 15 amino acids. V was shortened by 7 bases and J by 14 bases, with 28 bases between the two germline ends. Germline V gene lookup returns CDR1 SGHTA and CDR2 FQGTGA. The DNA of the CDR3 is TGTGCCAGCATTCAGGGTCCCGGGACCTCCCGACCGGGGTATTTT. Its translation: CASIQGPGTSRPGYF.

The V gene is TRBV6-1, the J gene TRBJ2-4, with 14 bases identical to TRBD2. The CDR3 covers 18 residues. V lost 1 base and J lost 3; bases outside the gene matches: 5. CDR1 and CDR2 from the germline V gene are MNHNS and SASEGT. For the CDR3, the DNA is TGTGCCAGCAGTGAAGGACTAGCGGGAGGGCGAGGCAAAAACATTCAGTACTTC. It codes for CASSEGLAGGRGKNIQYF.

With regard to this clonotype: One junction end does not reproduce the germline sequence, and a read error may be involved. The rearrangement links TRBV6-5 to TRBJ1-6; 8 positions agree with TRBD1. Germline CDR1 MNHEY, CDR2 SVGAGI. This CDR3 is built from 13 residues. This CDR3 is CASSYSRAGGFIF. In DNA, the CDR3 is TGTGCCAGCAGTTACTCGCGGGCAGGGGGCTTTATCTTT.

As DNA, the CDR3 is TGTGCCAGCAGCTCCCGCGGGCGGGGGGCGCACAATGAGCAGTTCTTC. Protein: CASSSRGRGAHNEQFF. The chain combines TRBV7-3 with TRBJ2-1; 8 nucleotides align to TRBD2. V dropped 4 bases and J dropped 5; count of bases not matched to a gene: 10. CDR1 SGHTA and CDR2 FQGTGA come from the germline V gene. The CDR3 has 16 amino acids.

This clonotype was picked up a small number of times. The rearrangement links TRBV14 to TRBJ2-7; tentative D call: TRBD1 (5 bases). The CDR3 runs 14 residues. V lost 3 bases, J lost 2 bases, and 11 bases lay in between. From germline, CDR1 is SGHDN and CDR2 FVKESK. The CDR3 region has the DNA TGTGCCAGCAGCCACCAGGCAGGGCCCTACGAGCAGTACTTC. Protein sequence: CASSHQAGPYEQYF.

This clonotype was counted only a few times. The chain couples TRBV4-1 to TRBJ1-5; D uncertain. This CDR3 has 17 amino acids. V dropped 0 bases and J dropped 4 bases, with 16 bases sitting between them. CDR1 and CDR2 (germline): MGHRA, YSYEKL. Written as DNA, the CDR3 is TGCGCCAGCAGCCAAGAAGGTCGAGGGCGGGGAAATCAGCCCCAGCATTTT. Encoded protein: CASSQEGRGRGNQPQHF.

This clonotype has just a few counts. The chain is built from TRBV5-5 and TRBJ2-6; D remains ambiguous. V lost 4 bases and J 0 bases, leaving 8 bases between the germline ends. Germline lookup yields CDR1 SGHKS and CDR2 YYEKEE (reference sequence). This CDR3 is 15 amino acids long. The CDR3 protein is CASSLTASGANVLTF. The CDR3 nucleotides read TGTGCCAGCAGCCTTACTGCCTCTGGGGCCAACGTCCTGACTTTC.

In its sample, this clonotype is medium-sized. This chain joins TRBV7-2 and TRBJ1-1; possible D gene TRBD1, 5 bases. Germline V lookup: CDR1 SGHTA, CDR2 FQGNSA. The V and J ends lost 4 bases and 0 bases respectively, with 12 bases between them. This CDR3 region has 15 residues. CDR3 sequence reads: CASSSNRLMNTEAFF. DNA for the CDR3: TGTGCCAGCAGCTCTAACAGGTTAATGAACACTGAAGCTTTCTTT.

This clonotype has more than one count but fewer than ten. The V and J genes are TRBV11-3 and TRBJ2-2; 7 nucleotides match TRBD1. The J segment lost 7 bases and the V segment lost 5 bases, leaving 1 base of the junction unmatched. CDR1 and CDR2 from the germline V gene are SGHNT and YENEEA. This CDR3 comprises 12 residues. The CDR3 nucleotides read TGTGCCAGCAGCGACAGGGTCGGGGAGCTGTTTTTT. This sequence encodes CASSDRVGELFF.

The chain employs TRBV15 and TRBJ1-2, with D unclear. Trimming left V 7 bases short and J 4 bases short, with 10 bases between. Germline V gene data show CDR1 as LNHNV and CDR2 as YYDKDF (reference sequence). The CDR3 is 12 amino acids. The CDR3 coding sequence is TGTGCCACCATGGCTCCTGGCTATGGCTACACCTTC. Its translation is CATMAPGYGYTF.

This clonotype has ten or more counts. The V call is TRBV12-3 or TRBV12-4, the J call TRBJ2-3, with D maybe TRBD1 (5 bases). This CDR3 is built from 16 residues. The germline V and J ends were trimmed by 6 bases and 0 bases, with 16 bases remaining between them. CDR3 bases: TGTGCCAGCAGGCCTTTTGGGGCGTCTAGCACAGATACGCAGTATTTT. Its protein is CASRPFGASSTDTQYF.

The table lists this clonotype with a few counts. The chain combines TRBV9 with TRBJ2-5, with TRBD2 matching 8 bases. CDR1 is SGDLS and CDR2 is YYNGEE in the germline V gene. The CDR3 runs 14 residues. Germline trimming cut 0 bases from V and 4 bases from J; bases unmatched to any gene: 2. The chain's CDR3 is CASSVGLAGETQYF. CDR3 nucleotides: TGTGCCAGCAGCGTAGGGCTAGCGGGAGAGACCCAGTACTTC.

The rearrangement joins TRBV7-9 to TRBJ2-7; no clear D. V lost 1 base and J lost 0, with 10 bases in between. CDR1 and CDR2 (germline): SEHNR, FQNEAQ (reference sequence). The CDR3 length is 15 residues. The CDR3, as DNA: TGTGCCAGCAGCTTAGAGACCCTTAGCTCCTACGAGCAGTACTTC. This gives the protein CASSLETLSSYEQYF.

This clonotype was counted only a few times. The chain employs TRBV5-5 and TRBJ1-5, with TRBD1 as a possible D gene (5 bases). Germline V gives CDR1 SGHKS, CDR2 YYEKEE (reference sequence). There are 14 residues in the CDR3. V was pared by 4 bases and J by 3 bases, with 11 bases between. The CDR3 DNA follows: TGTGCCAGCAGCCCCGGGGGGGTCAATCAGCCCCAGCATTTT. This sequence encodes CASSPGGVNQPQHF.

This clonotype has a count of ten or more. This chain uses TRBV4-2 with TRBJ2-7; D is perhaps TRBD1 (5 bases). Germline values: CDR1 LGHNA, CDR2 YNFKEQ. Trimming shortened V by 0 bases and J by 0 bases, and 9 bases separated the two germline ends. CDR3 length: 15 residues. The CDR3 DNA reads TGTGCCAGCAGCCAAGATCCCACAGGCTCCTACGAGCAGTACTTC. It yields the protein CASSQDPTGSYEQYF.

The rearrangement uses TRBV7-9 and TRBJ1-6; D is uncertain. The length of the CDR3 is 14 residues. Germline CDR1 and CDR2: SEHNR and FQNEAQ (reference sequence). Trimming removed 5 bases from V and 5 bases from J, with 10 bases in between. The CDR3 DNA reads as TGTGCCAGCAGCGTGAGCGGGAATAATTCACCCCTCCACTTT. This sequence encodes CASSVSGNNSPLHF.

The CDR3 sequence is CASNPGRGGADTQYF. In DNA, the CDR3 is TGCGCCAGCAACCCCGGCCGAGGGGGGGCAGATACGCAGTATTTT. V and J are TRBV5-1 and TRBJ2-3; possible D gene TRBD2, 7 bases. Trimming took off 6 bases at V and 4 bases at J, with 18 bases between the two ends. This CDR3 contains 15 residues. Germline V gene data show CDR1 as SGHRS and CDR2 as YFSETQ.

This clonotype was counted ten times or more. The chain uses TRBV5-1 and TRBJ2-3; maybe TRBD2 (6 bases). The V gene lost 0 bases and the J gene lost 5 bases, with 13 bases spanning the gap. CDR3 length: 15 amino acids. CDR1 and CDR2 (germline): SGHRS, YFSETQ. CDR3 sequence reads: CASSLDRPGGDTQYF. CDR3 nucleotide sequence: TGCGCCAGCAGCTTGGATCGCCCCGGGGGAGATACGCAGTATTTT. The full variable domain, completed using reference TRBV5-1 and TRBJ2-3, is KAGVTQTPRYLIKTRGQQVTLSCSPISGHRSVSWYQQTPGQGLQFLFEYFSETQRNKGNFPGRFSGRQFSNSRSEMNVSTLELGDSALYLCASSLDRPGGDTQYFGPGTRLTVL.

This clonotype was seen ten or more times. The chain carries TRBV5-1 and TRBJ2-2; D uncertain. CDR1 is SGHRS and CDR2 is YFSETQ in the germline V gene. The CDR3 totals 12 residues. Trimming stripped 4 bases from V and 1 base from J, with 2 bases between. CDR3 bases: TGCGCCAGCAGCCTGAACACCGGGGAGCTGTTTTTT. Translated, it gives CASSLNTGELFF. The full variable domain, with the rest looked up from reference TRBV5-1 and TRBJ2-2, is KAGVTQTPRYLIKTRGQQVTLSCSPISGHRSVSWYQQTPGQGLQFLFEYFSETQRNKGNFPGRFSGRQFSNSRSEMNVSTLELGDSALYLCASSLNTGELFFGEGSRLTVL.

The chain employs TRBV29-1 and TRBJ2-1; no reliable D call. The CDR3 totals 12 residues. Germline CDR1 is SQVTM and CDR2 is ANQGSEA. The V end was cut by 2 bases, the J end by 10 bases, with 12 bases between. The CDR3 DNA reads TGCAGCGTTGAAAAGGATGGGCGGGAGCAGTTCTTC. It encodes CSVEKDGREQFF.

The CDR3 region is CASSQDRAGGPRGTGELFF. In DNA, the CDR3 is TGTGCCAGCAGCCAAGATCGCGCAGGGGGCCCTCGAGGCACCGGGGAGCTGTTTTTT. The V and J genes are TRBV3-1 and TRBJ2-2; 8 bases align to TRBD1. This CDR3 has 19 amino acids. The germline V gene encodes CDR1 LGHDT and CDR2 YNNKEL (reference sequence). J gave up 4 bases and V 0 bases, and 13 bases lay outside the gene matches.

The genes are TRBV20-1 and TRBJ1-1; no clear D gene. This CDR3 is 10 amino acids long. Deletions cut 5 bases from V and 7 bases from J, with 8 bases between. Germline CDR1 reads DFQATT; CDR2 reads SNEGSKA (reference sequence). CDR3 region: CSALRYEAFF. CDR3 DNA sequence: TGCAGTGCTCTGAGGTATGAAGCTTTCTTT.

This clonotype was recorded many times. The CDR3 region is CASSPPRRDRAYNEQFF. CDR3 bases: TGTGCCAGCAGTCCCCCCCGCCGGGACAGGGCTTACAATGAGCAGTTCTTC. The V and J genes are TRBV12-3 or TRBV12-4 and TRBJ2-1, with 9 positions matching TRBD1. This CDR3 region has 17 residues. The junction had 12 bases not matched to a gene; V was cut back by 5 bases and J by 4 bases.